Listed below are T cell receptor beta chains from one sample, sequenced in a study of technical replicates of blood from a handful of donors. Profiling relied on immunoSEQ multiplex PCR, and the TCRdb table lists in-frame clones only, not all of them. The sample has about 15,000 clones; roughly 86% are singletons. What was sequenced was PBMCs. The receptors shown here come from a human donor in good health. Each CDR3 is given with its conserved first and last residue. The D gene is left open where the match is weak. Clone sizes are given selectively: once, few, many, or a class where the clone is expanded.

J	size	V	D	DNA	CDR3
TRBJ1-2	NA	TRBV5-1	TRBD1	TGCGCCAGCAGCTACGGGACAGGGGCTTTATCCAGAAATGGCTACACCTTC	CASSYGTGALSRNGYTF
TRBJ1-5	NA	TRBV5-8	TRBD1	TGTGCCAGCAGCCACGGACAGGAGCATAGCAATCAGCCCCAGCATTTT	CASSHGQEHSNQPQHF
TRBJ1-4	NA	TRBV30	TRBD1	TGTGCCTGGAGTGTAACAGGGGGGAAAGAAAAACTGTTTTTT	CAWSVTGGKEKLFF
TRBJ2-1	NA	TRBV10-3	TRBD2	TGTGCCATCAGTGGGGGACTAGCGGGATCGAATGAGCAGTTCTTC	CAISGGLAGSNEQFF
TRBJ2-6	NA	TRBV5-5	TRBD1	TGTGCCAGCAGCCCCGGGACAGAAGACAACGTCCTGACTTTC	CASSPGTEDNVLTF
TRBJ1-3	NA	TRBV5-1	TRBD1	TGCGCCAGCAGCTCGGGACAGGGAAACACCATATATTTT	CASSSGQGNTIYF
TRBJ1-4	once	TRBV10-3	TRBD1	TGTGCCATCAGTGAGGGACAGGGGGCGACTAATGAAAAACTGTTTTTT	CAISEGQGATNEKLFF
TRBJ2-5	NA	TRBV9	TRBD1	TGTGCCAGCAGCGTAGACAGGGGTGTGGGGGAGACCCAGTACTTC	CASSVDRGVGETQYF
TRBJ2-7	NA	TRBV5-1	TRBD2	TGCGCCAGCAGCTTGGGCGGCGGGAGCTCCTACGAGCAGTACTTC	CASSLGGGSSYEQYF
TRBJ1-4	NA	TRBV11-1	NA	TGTGCCAGCAGCTTACTCCGGTCCGCAACTAATGAAAAACTGTTTTTT	CASSLLRSATNEKLFF
TRBJ1-2	NA	TRBV27	NA	TGTGCCAGCAGTTTACCAGGGAACTATGGCTACACCTTC	CASSLPGNYGYTF
TRBJ2-2	once	TRBV5-1	NA	TGCGCCAGCAGCCCGGAAGGGGGGAACACCGGGGAGCTGTTTTTT	CASSPEGGNTGELFF
TRBJ1-4	once	TRBV4-2	TRBD1	TGTGCCAGCAGCCAAGGGACAGGGGTGTTAGAAAAACTGTTTTTT	CASSQGTGVLEKLFF
TRBJ2-5	NA	TRBV6-5	NA	TGTGCCAGCAGGGGGGGACCGGAGACCCAGTACTTC	CASRGGPETQYF
TRBJ2-2	NA	TRBV29-1	TRBD2	TGCAGCGCCCTAGCGGGAGATGACACCGGGGAGCTGTTTTTT	CSALAGDDTGELFF
TRBJ2-1	NA	TRBV7-8	NA	TGTGCCAGCAGCTCATCCAGACTAGTCCCGAATGAGCAGTTCTTC	CASSSSRLVPNEQFF